These 30 T cell receptor beta chains were all obtained from the same sample, sequenced in a study of cytomegalovirus exposure and HLA in healthy donors. Vbeta (60) and Jbeta (13) primers were used in the PCR. Sequenced by immunoSEQ multiplex PCR; TCRdb stores in-frame clones only, minus some. Its listing shows roughly 100,000 clones. What was sequenced was PBMCs. These receptors originate from a middle-aged man in good health and CMV-seronegative.

The gene calls are TRBV6-1 and TRBJ1-5; D is ambiguous. Trimming stripped 4 bases from V and 3 bases from J, with 7 bases between. There are 13 residues in the CDR3. The germline V gene encodes CDR1 MNHNS and CDR2 SASEGT. DNA of the CDR3: TGTGCCAGCAGTGGAGGAAACAATCAGCCCCAGCATTTT. Protein sequence: CASSGGNNQPQHF.

The chain joins TRBV28 to TRBJ2-5; possibly TRBD2 for D (5 bases). CDR3 length: 14 amino acids. CDR1 and CDR2 from the germline V gene are MDHEN and SYDVKM. The V end was cut by 7 bases, the J end by 2 bases, with 14 bases between. CDR3 DNA: TGTGCCAGCACCCGCGGAGGCTATCAAGAGACCCAGTACTTC. The encoded protein is CASTRGGYQETQYF.

This chain links TRBV6-1 with TRBJ2-7; 8 bases match TRBD1. Germline V gene lookup returns CDR1 MNHNS and CDR2 SASEGT. V trimming: 5 bases; J trimming: 3 bases; junction bases outside the gene matches: 9. The CDR3 covers 15 residues. CDR3 bases: TGTGCCAGCAGTAGCAGGACAGGGCCTTACTACGAGCAGTACTTC. Its protein is CASSSRTGPYYEQYF.

The chain joins TRBV27 to TRBJ2-1; 9 bases are shared with TRBD2. The CDR3 is 15 residues long. Germline-derived CDR1 and CDR2 are MNHEY and SMNVEV (reference sequence). The trim removed 8 bases at V and 9 bases at J, leaving 14 bases unmatched. This CDR3 is CASAPREGPIFEQFF. For the CDR3, the DNA is TGTGCCAGCGCACCGCGGGAGGGCCCCATATTTGAGCAGTTCTTC.

The chain uses TRBV2 and TRBJ1-1, with a possible D match to TRBD1 (5 bases). The CDR3 covers 13 residues. Trimming removed 6 bases at V and 1 base at J, with 9 bases between. The germline gives CDR1 SNHLY, CDR2 FYNNEI. The CDR3 DNA sequence: TGTGCCAGCAGGCGGGGGGGGAACACTGAAGCTTTCTTT. Protein product: CASRRGGNTEAFF.

The rearrangement uses TRBV7-2 and TRBJ2-1, with 8 bases that match TRBD1. The CDR3 contains 15 residues. Germline-derived CDR1 and CDR2 are SGHTA and FQGNSA. The trim removed 5 bases at V and 3 bases at J, leaving 6 bases unmatched. CDR3 bases: TGTGCCAGCAGCCGGGACAGGAGAGGCTACAATGAGCAGTTCTTC. Its protein product is CASSRDRRGYNEQFF.

V gene TRBV11-2 combines with J gene TRBJ1-2; 11 bases are a match to TRBD1. In germline, CDR1 is SGHAT, CDR2 FQNNGV. The CDR3 totals 17 residues. The ends lost 5 bases at V and 7 bases at J; junction bases unmatched: 15. CDR3 bases: TGTGCCAGCAGCCACATTCCTACCGGGACAGGGGGTCGTGGCTACACCTTC. This encodes CASSHIPTGTGGRGYTF.

The CDR3 nucleotides are TGCGCCAGCAGCGGTAATTTGGACAGGGGGCTTAGCACAGATACGCAGTATTTT. It specifies CASSGNLDRGLSTDTQYF. The chain carries TRBV5-1 and TRBJ2-3, with 11 bases matching TRBD1. CDR3 length equals 18 residues. V lost 4 bases to trimming and J lost 0 bases; unmatched junction nucleotides: 10. The germline CDR1 and CDR2 sequences are SGHRS and YFSETQ.

The chain couples TRBV11-2 to TRBJ1-4; TRBD1 might be the D (6 bases). Trimming cost V 5 bases and J 7 bases, with 14 bases left between them. The CDR3 consists of 14 residues. The germline V gene has CDR1 SGHAT and CDR2 FQNNGV. The CDR3 spells CASSRTARFEKLFF. The CDR3 bases are TGTGCCAGCAGCCGGACAGCGCGCTTTGAAAAACTGTTTTTT.

The rearrangement links TRBV6-5 to TRBJ1-1; 7 bases are shared with TRBD1. The CDR3 sequence is 11 residues long. From germline, CDR1 is MNHEY and CDR2 SVGAGI. J gave up 11 bases and V 6 bases, and 6 bases lay outside the gene matches. CDR3 nucleotide sequence: TGTGCCAGCAGAGAACAGGGGAAGGCTTTCTTT. Residues: CASREQGKAFF.

V and J are TRBV27 and TRBJ2-5, with 15 bases that match TRBD2. Germline V gene data show CDR1 as MNHEY and CDR2 as SMNVEV (reference sequence). With V trimmed by 5 bases and J by 1 base, 8 bases remained unmatched. The CDR3 is 18 amino acids. The chain's CDR3 is CASSPGLAGGPIQETQYF. CDR3 nucleotide sequence: TGTGCCAGCAGTCCGGGACTAGCGGGAGGCCCTATCCAAGAGACCCAGTACTTC.

The rearrangement links TRBV28 to TRBJ2-5, with 7 bases matching TRBD2. CDR1 and CDR2 (germline): MDHEN, SYDVKM. This CDR3 has 15 amino acids. With V trimmed by 1 base and J by 4 bases, 6 bases remained unmatched. The CDR3 region has the DNA TGTGCCAGCAGTTTATTAGTCGGCGGGGGAGAGACCCAGTACTTC. Translation: CASSLLVGGGETQYF.

V and J are TRBV13 and TRBJ2-7, with 12 bases fitting TRBD2. This CDR3 has 18 residues. Per germline, CDR1 PRHDT and CDR2 FYEKMQ (reference sequence). V dropped 0 bases and J dropped 1; count of bases not matched to a gene: 7. The CDR3 protein is CASSLGLAGGDISYEQYF. As DNA, the CDR3 is TGTGCCAGCAGCTTAGGACTAGCGGGAGGTGATATTTCCTACGAGCAGTACTTC.

This chain uses TRBV14 with TRBJ2-7; D is unclear. The germline V gene encodes CDR1 SGHDN and CDR2 FVKESK. CDR3 size: 15 residues. V lost 0 bases to trimming and J lost 3 bases, with 12 bases between them. CDR3 in DNA: TGTGCCAGCAGCCAAGAGGGCCGCTCTGACTACGAGCAGTACTTC. Its protein is CASSQEGRSDYEQYF.

The gene calls are TRBV9 and TRBJ1-1; no firm D call. This CDR3 comprises 12 residues. The germline V gene has CDR1 SGDLS and CDR2 YYNGEE. Trimming shortened V by 4 bases and J by 6 bases, and 10 bases separated the two germline ends. In DNA form, the CDR3 reads TGTGCCAGCAGCCCGGCAGACTCTGAAGCTTTCTTT. Residues: CASSPADSEAFF.

The chain recombines TRBV28 with TRBJ1-2; D uncertain. The CDR3 contains 13 residues. Trimming removed 5 bases at V and 4 bases at J, with 11 bases between. In germline, CDR1 is MDHEN, CDR2 SYDVKM. The CDR3 coding sequence is TGTGCCAGCAGTGAGGGCGGGTTCTATGGCTACACCTTC. Its protein product is CASSEGGFYGYTF.

The V gene is TRBV6-5, the J gene TRBJ1-5; D not certain. V lost 9 bases, J lost 5 bases, and 14 bases lay in between. CDR1 and CDR2 (germline): MNHEY, SVGAGI. The length of the CDR3 is 13 residues. CDR3: CASRVGRDQPQHF. The CDR3 region has the DNA TGTGCCAGTCGCGTGGGGAGGGATCAGCCCCAGCATTTT.

CDR3 DNA sequence: TGTGCCAGCAAGGAGGGATCTAGGACCTACGAGCAGTACTTC. It yields the protein CASKEGSRTYEQYF. The V call is TRBV2, the J call TRBJ2-7, with D maybe TRBD2 (6 bases). Trimming pared 7 bases from V and 2 bases from J, leaving 15 bases between. The length of the CDR3 is 14 residues. Looked up from germline, CDR1 is SNHLY and CDR2 is FYNNEI. Variable domain in full (rest from reference TRBV2 and TRBJ2-7): EPEVTQTPSHQVTQMGQEVILRCVPISNHLYFYWYRQILGQKVEFLVSFYNNEISEKSEIFDDQFSVERPDGSNFTLKIRSTKLEDSAMYFCASKEGSRTYEQYFGPGTRLTVT.

The genes are TRBV28 and TRBJ2-3; 9 bases line up with TRBD1. The CDR3 is 13 residues long. V dropped 8 bases and J dropped 4; count of bases not matched to a gene: 4. Germline V lookup: CDR1 MDHEN, CDR2 SYDVKM. The CDR3 DNA reads as TGTGCCAGCCGGGACAGGGCAGCAGATACGCAGTATTTT. Translating it yields CASRDRAADTQYF. Together with reference TRBV28 and TRBJ2-3, the CDR3 gives the full variable domain: DVKVTQSSRYLVKRTGEKVFLECVQDMDHENMFWYRQDPGLGLRLIYFSYDVKMKEKGDIPEGYSVSREKKERFSLILESASTNQTSMYLCASRDRAADTQYFGPGTRLTVL.

The V and J genes are TRBV7-9 and TRBJ1-1, with 11 bases matching TRBD1. Germline CDR1 reads SEHNR; CDR2 reads FQNEAQ (reference sequence). J gave up 1 base and V 5 bases, and 9 bases lay outside the gene matches. This CDR3 spans 17 amino acids. CDR3 coding DNA: TGTGCCAGCAGCCCCCTGGGACAGGGGGACAAGAACACTGAAGCTTTCTTT. This gives the protein CASSPLGQGDKNTEAFF.

This sequence joins TRBV19 and TRBJ2-1; TRBD2 matches 7 bases. Per the germline V gene, CDR1 is LNHDA and CDR2 is SQIVND (reference sequence). CDR3 length equals 16 residues. With 9 bases clipped from V and 1 base from J, the junction kept 12 bases outside the gene matches. This CDR3 is CASLSERAGSYNEQFF. The CDR3 nucleotides read TGTGCCAGCCTGAGCGAGAGAGCGGGGTCCTACAATGAGCAGTTCTTC.

The chain employs TRBV15 and TRBJ2-3, with 11 bases that match TRBD1. Germline CDR1 LNHNV, CDR2 YYDKDF (reference sequence). This CDR3 is 16 amino acids long. V was pared by 2 bases and J by 6 bases, with 7 bases of the junction left unmatched. The CDR3 bases are TGTGCCACCAGCAGAAGGGACAGGGGGTTTGGGGATACGCAGTATTTT. It is translated as CATSRRDRGFGDTQYF.

The rearrangement links TRBV5-4 to TRBJ2-7; D may be TRBD2 (5 bases). CDR1 SGHNT and CDR2 YYREEE come from the germline V gene (reference sequence). V lost 5 bases and J 4 bases, leaving 19 bases between the germline ends. CDR3 length: 15 residues. The CDR3 bases are TGTGCCAGCAGACCCGGAGGCGCAACCCAATACGAGCAGTACTTC. Encoded protein: CASRPGGATQYEQYF.

For the CDR3, the DNA is TGCGCCAGCAGCCTGGGGGAGGTCGGGGAGCTGTTTTTT. As protein: CASSLGEVGELFF. This chain links TRBV5-1 with TRBJ2-2; the D gene is possibly TRBD2 (6 bases). The CDR3 loop spans 13 amino acids. With 4 bases removed from V and 7 bases from J, the gap between germline ends came to 11 bases. Germline CDR1 reads SGHRS; CDR2 reads YFSETQ.

V is TRBV7-6 and J is TRBJ2-1, with 9 bases aligning to TRBD1. J lost 2 bases, V lost 5 bases, and 7 bases had no gene match. The CDR3 covers 16 residues. The V gene's germline CDR1 is SGHVS and CDR2 FNYEAQ. CDR3 amino acids: CASSPRGQGTYNEQFF. The CDR3 DNA reads as TGTGCCAGCAGCCCGAGGGGACAGGGAACCTACAATGAGCAGTTCTTC.

The chain has TRBV9 and TRBJ2-2; D call uncertain. The CDR3 is 17 residues long. Between the trimmed V and J ends, which lost 0 bases and 0 bases, there was a span of 12 bases. The germline V gene encodes CDR1 SGDLS and CDR2 YYNGEE. CDR3 DNA: TGTGCCAGCAGCGTAGATCCCGCGAGCGCGAACACCGGGGAGCTGTTTTTT. Translating it yields CASSVDPASANTGELFF.

The J gene is TRBJ2-1, the V gene TRBV4-3, with TRBD2 matching over 7 bases. CDR3 length equals 15 residues. Trimming cost V 2 bases and J 5 bases; bases outside gene matches: 6. Germline loops: CDR1 LGHNA, CDR2 YSLEER. The CDR3 sequence is CASSQRAGTHNEQFF. DNA for the CDR3: TGCGCCAGCAGCCAAAGAGCGGGGACGCACAATGAGCAGTTCTTC.

This chain joins TRBV28 and TRBJ1-1, with D possibly matching TRBD1 (5 bases). The CDR3 length is 13 residues. Germline lookup yields CDR1 MDHEN and CDR2 SYDVKM. Trimming cost V 2 bases and J 8 bases, with 12 bases left between them. Here the CDR3 DNA reads TGTGCCAGCAGTTTAATGGGGCAGGTAGAAGCTTTCTTT. Its translation is CASSLMGQVEAFF.

This chain joins TRBV23-1 and TRBJ1-5, with D perhaps matching TRBD1 (6 bases). TRBV23-1 carries the ORF label, with uncertain function. This CDR3 is 16 amino acids long. Trimming pared 6 bases from V and 8 bases from J, leaving 23 bases between. DNA for the CDR3: TGCGCCAGCAGAATTGAGGACAGAGTGTTGTTAAAGCCCCAGCATTTT. Translating gives CASRIEDRVLLKPQHF.

V gene TRBV6-1 combines with J gene TRBJ2-1; TRBD2 matches at 8 bases. Germline CDR1 is MNHNS and CDR2 is SASEGT. The CDR3 extends over 17 amino acids. V was clipped by 4 bases and J by 7 bases; unmatched bases: 15. CDR3 coding DNA: TGTGCCAGCAGTGCCCCCCAACTAGCGGTAGAAGGGAATGAGCAGTTCTTC. This translates into CASSAPQLAVEGNEQFF.